This T cell receptor beta chain was recovered during a study of blood T cell repertoires in COVID-19. On the study more broadly: Collection of acute and convalescent COVID-19 samples took place in the United States, Italy and Spain. PBMCs, B-cell-depleted T cells, or T cells provided the cDNA or gDNA that made up the material.

In the source study's methods: From reference gene primer amplification, estimates of nucleated cell counts were derived. Here immunoSEQ multiplex PCR was the method, and the copy in TCRdb shows in-frame clones only, minus some. Clone size and V and J calls were adopted from that table, with D and trimming inferred from the DNA. The sample consists of around 250,000 clones, roughly 82% of them appearing once. The junction had 12 bases not matched to a gene; V was cut back by 10 bases and J by 7 bases. The CDR3 is 14 amino acids. CDR1 and CDR2 (germline): KGHDR, SFDVKD. V usage is TRBV24-1 and J usage is TRBJ1-5, with TRBD1 identical over 7 bases. What was sequenced was peripheral blood. The sequence was obtained from a man older than 75 with acute or convalescent COVID-19. Here the CDR3 reads CATYRTGAGQPQHF. In DNA form, the CDR3 reads TGTGCCACTTATAGGACAGGCGCTGGGCAGCCCCAGCATTTT.